This T cell receptor beta chain appears in the sequencing data of a study of T cell responses to AZD1222 COVID-19 vaccine. Whole-study results and caveats: The CD4 TCRs associated with vaccination extended across spike and predominated at 160-218 and 743-854.

This clone came up once. The antigen is undetermined. Germline CDR1 reads SGHNT; CDR2 reads YENEEA. Trimming left V 5 bases short and J 3 bases short, with 13 bases between. The CDR3 consists of 15 residues. Only in-frame clones appear in the TCRdb table, and some are missing; sequencing was by immunoSEQ multiplex PCR. This sample has about 150,000 clones, with roughly 89% found just once. This material consisted of peripheral blood, taken on day 0 of AZD1222 vaccination. The receptor was isolated from an adult in good health. The chain couples TRBV11-3 to TRBJ2-2; possibly TRBD2 for D (5 bases). Here the CDR3 reads CASSAGRGDTGELFF. The DNA for the CDR3 is TGTGCCAGCAGCGCAGGCCGGGGAGACACCGGGGAGCTGTTTTTT.